Reported below is one T cell receptor beta chain. CDR3 length: 16 residues. Trimming shortened V by 3 bases and J by 9 bases, and 22 bases separated the two germline ends. The germline V gene encodes CDR1 SGDLS and CDR2 YYNGEE. This entry belongs to a study of OX40 agonist ivuxolimab in advanced cancers. Libraries were prepared by immunoSEQ multiplex PCR; TCRdb keeps only in-frame clonotypes and omits some of them. The sample has approximately 52,000 clones, 94% seen once. The sequencing used CD4+ or CD8+ T cells sorted from blood, collected in a trial of the OX40 agonist ivuxolimab. The gene calls are TRBV9 and TRBJ2-1; D gene ambiguous. The TCR sequence derives from an adult with an advanced solid tumor such as melanoma, head and neck, liver or kidney cancer. CDR3 residues: CASSALGQSTLGEQFF. The CDR3 nucleotides read TGTGCCAGCAGCGCCCTCGGCCAATCTACCCTCGGTGAGCAGTTCTTC.